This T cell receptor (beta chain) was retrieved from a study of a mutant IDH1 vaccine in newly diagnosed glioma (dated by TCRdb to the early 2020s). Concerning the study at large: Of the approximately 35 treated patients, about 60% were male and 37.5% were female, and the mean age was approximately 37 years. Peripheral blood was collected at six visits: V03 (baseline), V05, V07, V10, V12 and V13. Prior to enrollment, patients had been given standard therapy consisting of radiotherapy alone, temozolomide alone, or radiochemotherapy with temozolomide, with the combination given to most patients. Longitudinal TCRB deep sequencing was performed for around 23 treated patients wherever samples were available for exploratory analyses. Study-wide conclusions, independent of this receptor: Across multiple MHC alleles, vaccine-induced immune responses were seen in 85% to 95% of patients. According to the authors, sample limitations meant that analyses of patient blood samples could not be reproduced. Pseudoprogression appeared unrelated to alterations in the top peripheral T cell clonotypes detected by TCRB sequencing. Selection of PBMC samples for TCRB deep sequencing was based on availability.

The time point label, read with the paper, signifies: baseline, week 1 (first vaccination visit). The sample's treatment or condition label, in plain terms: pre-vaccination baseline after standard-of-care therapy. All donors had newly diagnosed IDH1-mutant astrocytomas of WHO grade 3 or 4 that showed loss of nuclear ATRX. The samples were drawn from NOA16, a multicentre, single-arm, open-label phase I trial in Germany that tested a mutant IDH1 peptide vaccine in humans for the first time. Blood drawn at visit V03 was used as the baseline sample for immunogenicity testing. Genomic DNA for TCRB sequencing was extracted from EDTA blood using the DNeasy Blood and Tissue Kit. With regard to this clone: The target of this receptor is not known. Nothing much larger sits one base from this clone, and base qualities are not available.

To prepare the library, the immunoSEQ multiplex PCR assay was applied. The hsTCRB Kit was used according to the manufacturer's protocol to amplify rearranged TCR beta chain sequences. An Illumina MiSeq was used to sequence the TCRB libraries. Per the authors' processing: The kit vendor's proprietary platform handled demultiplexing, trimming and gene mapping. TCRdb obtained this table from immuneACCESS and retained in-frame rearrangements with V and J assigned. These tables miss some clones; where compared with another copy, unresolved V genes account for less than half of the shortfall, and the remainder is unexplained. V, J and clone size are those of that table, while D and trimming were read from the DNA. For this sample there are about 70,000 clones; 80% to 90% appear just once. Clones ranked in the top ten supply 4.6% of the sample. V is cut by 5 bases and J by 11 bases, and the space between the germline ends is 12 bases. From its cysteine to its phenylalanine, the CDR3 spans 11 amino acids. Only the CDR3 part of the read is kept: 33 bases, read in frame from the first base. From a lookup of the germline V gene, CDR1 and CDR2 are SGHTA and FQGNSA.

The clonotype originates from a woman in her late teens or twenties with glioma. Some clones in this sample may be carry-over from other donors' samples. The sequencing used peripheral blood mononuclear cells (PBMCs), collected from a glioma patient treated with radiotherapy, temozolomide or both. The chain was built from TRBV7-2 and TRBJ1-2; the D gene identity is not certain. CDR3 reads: CASSPLGPYTF. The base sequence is TGTGCCAGCAGCCCCCTAGGACCTTACACCTTC.